Sequencing of this TCR beta chain was carried out in a study of glioma-infiltrating T cells after dendritic cell vaccination (dated by TCRdb to the mid-2010s). For context, the study as a whole: Of the 15 or so glioblastoma patients in the cohort, all drawn from Phase I and II dendritic cell vaccination trials, 9 were newly diagnosed and 6 had recurrent disease. Patients received autologous tumor lysate-pulsed dendritic cell vaccination between about 2003 and 2013. To make the vaccine, monocyte-derived dendritic cells were cultured for six to eight days with IL-4 and GM-CSF and then pulsed overnight with autologous tumor lysate. Three intradermal dendritic cell vaccine injections were administered to patients at biweekly intervals in the arm below the axilla. In glioblastoma patients vaccinated with dendritic cells, deep sequencing of TCR beta CDR3 regions served to measure the amount of tumor-infiltrating lymphocytes and to compare repertoires between tumor and blood. TCR sequencing metrics, including TIL content and tumor-blood repertoire overlap, were correlated with survival after dendritic cell vaccination.

Broad study findings and their caveats: The cohort was small and heterogeneous, few patients had complete blood and tumor sets, and even fewer had initial-recurrent tumor pairs. TCR clonality showed no direct relationship with survival, which suggests that a diverse polyclonal response may matter. After dendritic cell vaccination, a higher estimated pretreatment TIL content predicted longer time to progression and longer overall survival. The three-group TCR overlap response model was described as speculative and requiring prospective validation.

This sample's time point label indicates: after dendritic cell vaccination, including at tumor progression/relapse. To be selected, patients needed enough residual fresh-frozen tumor tissue and more than two years of available survival data. An isocitrate dehydrogenase mutation was not carried by any of the glioblastoma patients, although molecular status was otherwise variable. PBMC were collected before vaccination, two weeks after the third vaccination, and at tumor progression when it occurred. The Qiagen DNeasy Blood extraction Kit was used for extraction of genomic DNA. Using the immunoSEQ assay, TCRB CDR3 regions were amplified from 1.5 to 2 micrograms of genomic DNA, or from all available DNA when less than that was on hand. The multiplex PCR employed 60 forward primers targeting TCR V beta segments and 13 reverse primers targeting J beta segments. Synthetic control templates were spiked into each sample at limiting dilution to estimate reads per starting template. The Illumina HiSeq System generated 87 bp sequencing reads. In the authors' own workflow: To remove PCR and sequencing errors, closely related sequences were merged with a nearest neighbor algorithm. TCR overlap was measured as the percentage of unique tumor TCR beta sequences also present in the same patient's peripheral blood. This immuneACCESS table, as held by TCRdb, lists in-frame sequences with V and J called but not all clones. Of the missing ones, under half trace to an unresolved V gene in checked studies; the others have no known cause. The V and J calls and clone size were taken over from that table, and D and trimming were inferred from the DNA. Within this sample are 60,000 or so clones, with about 89% of them counted one time only. Roughly 12% of the sample comes from the top ten.

From the cysteine through the phenylalanine, the CDR3 covers 14 amino acids. Of all the DNA, just the CDR3 is kept, 42 bases in frame from base 1. V loses 0 bases, J loses 4 bases, and the germline ends lie 7 bases apart. From the germline V gene (reference sequence), CDR1 is SGHNT and CDR2 is YYREEE. In this sample, this clone turned up once. Its antigen is not yet known. One base away there is no much larger clone; base qualities are not given. Recombination connected TRBV5-4 to TRBJ1-4, with the D segment identity uncertain. The sample was blood, taken after dendritic cell vaccination. The TCR was taken from a human donor with glioblastoma. The nucleotides read TGTGCCAGCAGCTTGGGACATAATAATGAAAAACTGTTTTTT. Translation gives CASSLGHNNEKLFF.